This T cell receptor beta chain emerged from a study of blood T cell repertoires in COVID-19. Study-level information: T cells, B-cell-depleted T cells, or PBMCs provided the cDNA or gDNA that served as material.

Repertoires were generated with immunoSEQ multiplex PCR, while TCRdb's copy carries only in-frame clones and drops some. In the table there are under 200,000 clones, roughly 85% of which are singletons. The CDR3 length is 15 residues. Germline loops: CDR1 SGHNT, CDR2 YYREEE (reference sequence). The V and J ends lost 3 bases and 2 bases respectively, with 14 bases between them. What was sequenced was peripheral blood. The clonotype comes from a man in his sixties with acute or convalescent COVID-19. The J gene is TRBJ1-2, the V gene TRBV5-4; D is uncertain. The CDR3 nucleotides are TGTGCCAGCAGCTCCCCTTTAGCGGGGAACTATGGCTACACCTTC. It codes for CASSSPLAGNYGYTF.